This record covers a single TCR beta chain. Which antigen it targets is not known. The record has no base qualities; no much larger clone is one base away. Set within a cohort of healthcare workers in London, UK, this nested case-control study involved weekly PCR testing of nasopharyngeal swabs along with blood sampling. Between 23 and 31 March 2020, the week of the UK lockdown, healthcare workers were enrolled and then followed up weekly for as long as 16 weeks. This specimen belongs to a study of early T cells in non-severe SARS-CoV-2 infection listed by TCRdb under 2021. A note on the overall study: Because TCR sequencing relied on bulk RNA taken from unsorted whole blood, pairing of alpha and beta chains was not possible. Points the paper makes about the study in general: VDJdb matching was skewed toward anti-spike CD8 responses and likely underestimated virus-specific expansions by missing private and CD4 specificities.

Trimming takes 5 bases from V and 6 bases from J, and the germline ends sit 4 bases apart. CDR1 and CDR2 are read off the germline V gene as MNHNS and SASEGT. Measured from the cysteine to the phenylalanine, the CDR3 is 10 residues long. The entry retains the CDR3 DNA only, 30 bases that are in frame from base 1. Receptor libraries were prepared by 5' RACE. Sequenced using a NextSeq 500. To correct for sequencing error and PCR bias, the TCR library protocol tagged individual cDNA molecules with unique molecular identifiers. Both TCR alpha and beta chains were sequenced, and tight co-correlation was observed between alpha and beta sequence abundances in each sample. The study's processing was this. Decombinator V4 was used to perform V gene, J gene and CDR3 annotation of TCR sequences. Expanded TCRs were defined as changing significantly between any two time points under a Poisson model with p below 0.0001. TCR abundances were normalised to the total number of TCRs sequenced per sample and expressed as counts per million. TRAV1-2 paired with TRAJ12, TRAJ20 or TRAJ33 defined MAIT TCRs, while TRAV10 paired with TRAJ18 defined iNKT TCRs. VDJdb, accessed on 1 November 2021, was searched for TCRs annotated for CMV, EBV and SARS-CoV-2, and TCRs annotated for more than one antigen were excluded. The public reads were run again by TCRdb, first through fastp at Q25 and then through MiXCR, and only productive beta chains were kept. Here each entry gathers all rows of one CDR3 protein and keeps the most common genes and DNA. The V and J calls and clone size come from TCRdb's table, not from the authors' own analysis. A total of more than 85,000 distinct CDR3 sequences appear in this sample, approximately 17% of them only once. The ten largest make up about 5% of the sample.

The sequence joins TRBV6-1 to TRBJ2-5, with no D gene named confidently. The sequences come from whole blood, collected at baseline. The sequence was obtained from an adult who was a healthcare worker with PCR-confirmed SARS-CoV-2 infection or an uninfected control (not recorded which). The CDR3 region has the sequence CASSSKTQYF. The DNA sequence is as follows: TGTGCCAGCAGTTCCAAGACCCAGTACTTC.